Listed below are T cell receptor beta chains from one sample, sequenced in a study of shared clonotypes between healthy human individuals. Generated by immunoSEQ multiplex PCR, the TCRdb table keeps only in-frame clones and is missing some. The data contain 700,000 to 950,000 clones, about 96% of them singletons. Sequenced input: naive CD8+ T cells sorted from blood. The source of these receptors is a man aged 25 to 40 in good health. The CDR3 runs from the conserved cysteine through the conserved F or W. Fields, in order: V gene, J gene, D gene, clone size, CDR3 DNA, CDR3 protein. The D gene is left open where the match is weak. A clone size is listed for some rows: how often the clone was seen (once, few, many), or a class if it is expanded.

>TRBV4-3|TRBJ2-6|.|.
TGCGCCAGCAGCCAAGATGGAGGGCTAATCGCTGGGGCCAACGTCCTGACTTTC
CASSQDGGLIAGANVLTF
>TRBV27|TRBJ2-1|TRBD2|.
TGTGCCAGCAGTCCGAGACTAGCGGCAAACAATGAGCAGTTCTTC
CASSPRLAANNEQFF
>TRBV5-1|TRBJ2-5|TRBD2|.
TGCGCCAGCAGCCCGTACAGCCCGGGACTAGCGGATCTCCAAGAGACCCAGTACTTC
CASSPYSPGLADLQETQYF
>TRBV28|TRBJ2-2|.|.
TGTGCCAGCGGGACTTCGGGGGAGCTGTTTTTT
CASGTSGELFF
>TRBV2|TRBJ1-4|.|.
TGTGCCAGCAGTGAAAAACAGCGAATTAATGAAAAACTGTTTTTT
CASSEKQRINEKLFF
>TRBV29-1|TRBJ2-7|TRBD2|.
TGCAGCGTTGTTGCGGGAGTAAGAAACGAGCAGTACTTC
CSVVAGVRNEQYF
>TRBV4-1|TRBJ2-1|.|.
TGCGCCAGCAGCCAAGATCCCTTACGGGAGCAGTTCTTC
CASSQDPLREQFF
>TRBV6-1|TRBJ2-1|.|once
TGTGCCAGCAGTGAGGCTAATGAGCAGTTCTTC
CASSEANEQFF
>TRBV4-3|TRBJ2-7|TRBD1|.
TGCGCCAGCAGCCAAGGGCCTGGGACAGGGCGATACGAGCAGTACTTC
CASSQGPGTGRYEQYF
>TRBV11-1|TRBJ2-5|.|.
TGTGCCAGCAGCTCCTGGACTACTCCTTCGGAGACCCAGTACTTC
CASSSWTTPSETQYF
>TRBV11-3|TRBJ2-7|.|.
TGTGCCAGCAGCTTAGAAAGGGGGAACGGATCCTACGAGCAGTACTTC
CASSLERGNGSYEQYF